The clone carrying this T cell receptor (beta chain) was observed a handful of times. Its antigen remains unidentified. This CDR3 has 17 residues. Germline CDR1 LGHNA, CDR2 YSLEER. Unmatched junction bases numbered 4, after V lost 1 base and J lost 2 bases. The data derive from a study of OX40 agonist ivuxolimab in advanced cancers. Study summary: Hepatocellular carcinoma, melanoma, renal cell or head and neck cancer was diagnosed in the dose-escalation patients. Overall study findings and caveats: Clonal expansion was seen in CD4+ and CD8+ blood T cells by week 6 at 0.1 to 3.0 mg/kg.

Clones were sequenced by immunoSEQ multiplex PCR, and TCRdb holds only the in-frame ones, with some missing. The sample carries 65,000 to 85,000 clones, roughly 84% recorded once. The TCR sequence derives from an adult with an advanced solid tumor such as melanoma, head and neck, liver or kidney cancer. The source was CD4+ or CD8+ T cells sorted from blood, collected in a trial of the OX40 agonist ivuxolimab. The rearrangement joins TRBV4-3 to TRBJ2-6, with 8 positions matching TRBD1. Here the CDR3 DNA reads TGCGCCAGCAGCCAAGGGACAGGGCTGACTGGGGCCAACGTCCTGACTTTC. Translated, it gives CASSQGTGLTGANVLTF.